This TCR beta chain emerged from a study of shared clonotypes between healthy human individuals. From germline, CDR1 is SEHNR and CDR2 FQNEAQ (reference sequence). The CDR3 consists of 16 residues. Trimming took 5 bases from V and 3 from J, leaving 17 bases between them. The data were produced by immunoSEQ multiplex PCR, yet TCRdb's version contains in-frame clones alone and is incomplete. Seen here are millions of clones, 90% to 95% observed once, and the top ten hold 0.39%. The V gene is TRBV7-9, the J gene TRBJ2-1; a weak D match, TRBD2 (5 bases). The sequencing sample was made of naive CD4+ T cells from PBMCs. The subset here: CD45RA+ positively selected. The sequence was obtained from a man aged 18 to 29 in good health. Some clones in this sample may be carry-over from other donors' samples. CDR3 sequence (DNA): TGTGCCAGCAGCCCACGGGGAGCTAGGCGCTACAATGAGCAGTTCTTC. Protein: CASSPRGARRYNEQFF.